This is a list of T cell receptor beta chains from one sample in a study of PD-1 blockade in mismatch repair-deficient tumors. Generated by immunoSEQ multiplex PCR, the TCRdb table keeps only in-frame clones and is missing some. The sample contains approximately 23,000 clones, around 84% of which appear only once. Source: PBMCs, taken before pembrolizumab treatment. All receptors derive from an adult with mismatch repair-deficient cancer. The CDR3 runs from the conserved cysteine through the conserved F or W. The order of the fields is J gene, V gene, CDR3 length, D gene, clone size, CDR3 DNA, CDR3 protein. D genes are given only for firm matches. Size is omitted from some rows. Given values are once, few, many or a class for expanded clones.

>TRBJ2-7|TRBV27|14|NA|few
TGTGCCAGCAGTTGGCACAGCCTGAACTACGAGCAGTACTTC
CASSWHSLNYEQYF
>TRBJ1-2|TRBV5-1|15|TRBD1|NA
TGCGCCAGCAGTTCCTGGACAGGGGAGAACTATGGCTACACCTTC
CASSSWTGENYGYTF
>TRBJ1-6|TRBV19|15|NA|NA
TGTGCCAGTAGTATCATGAGCTCCTATAATTCACCCCTCCACTTT
CASSIMSSYNSPLHF
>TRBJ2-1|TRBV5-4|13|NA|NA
TGTGCCACGCCCGAGCTACCGAACAATGAGCAGTTCTTC
CATPELPNNEQFF
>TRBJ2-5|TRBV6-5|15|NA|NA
TGTGCCAGCAGTTACTCAGTATCGACTGGAGAGACCCAGTACTTC
CASSYSVSTGETQYF
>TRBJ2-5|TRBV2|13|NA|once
TGTGCCAGCAGTGCCCAGGGATGGGAGACCCAGTACTTC
CASSAQGWETQYF
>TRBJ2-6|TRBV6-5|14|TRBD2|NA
TGTGCCAGCAAGGGAGGGTTTGGGGCCAACGTCCTGACTTTC
CASKGGFGANVLTF
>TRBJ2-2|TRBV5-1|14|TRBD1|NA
TGCGCCAGCAACGAACCAGGGGGCCCCGGGGAGCTGTTTTTT
CASNEPGGPGELFF
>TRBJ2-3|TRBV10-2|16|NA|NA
TGCGCCAGCAGTGGAAGCGACTTCTCAAGCACAGATACGCAGTATTTT
CASSGSDFSSTDTQYF
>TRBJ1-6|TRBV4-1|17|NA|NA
TGCGCCAGCAGCCGCCTAGGAGGGAGGACGGACAATTCACCCCTCCACTTT
CASSRLGGRTDNSPLHF
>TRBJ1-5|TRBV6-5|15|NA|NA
TGTGCCAGCAGTTACTCGACAGGCTCCAATCAGCCCCAGCATTTT
CASSYSTGSNQPQHF
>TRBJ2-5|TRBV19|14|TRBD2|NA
TGTGCCAGTAGTATTCGGGAGGGTTTGGGTGCCCAGTACTTC
CASSIREGLGAQYF
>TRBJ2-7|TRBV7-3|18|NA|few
TGTGCCAGCAGCTTGTATAGCGGTTCGGACGGCAGCTCCTACGAGCAGTACTTC
CASSLYSGSDGSSYEQYF
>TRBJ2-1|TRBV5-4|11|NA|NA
TGTGCCAGCAGCTTCGTTAATGAGCAGTTCTTC
CASSFVNEQFF
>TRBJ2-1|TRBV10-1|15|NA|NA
TGCGCCAGCAGTGAGAGGGGGGGAGGAGGCGATGAGCAGTTCTTC
CASSERGGGGDEQFF
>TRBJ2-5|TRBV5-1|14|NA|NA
TGCGCCAGCAGCTTTTACGGGTACCAAGAGACCCAGTACTTC
CASSFYGYQETQYF
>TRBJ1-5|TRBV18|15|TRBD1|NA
TGTGCCAGCTCACCTCCGACAGGGGGTGGTCAGCCCCAGCATTTT
CASSPPTGGGQPQHF
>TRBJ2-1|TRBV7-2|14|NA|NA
TGTGCCAGCAGCTTTGAGACAAGTTACAATGAGCAGTTCTTC
CASSFETSYNEQFF